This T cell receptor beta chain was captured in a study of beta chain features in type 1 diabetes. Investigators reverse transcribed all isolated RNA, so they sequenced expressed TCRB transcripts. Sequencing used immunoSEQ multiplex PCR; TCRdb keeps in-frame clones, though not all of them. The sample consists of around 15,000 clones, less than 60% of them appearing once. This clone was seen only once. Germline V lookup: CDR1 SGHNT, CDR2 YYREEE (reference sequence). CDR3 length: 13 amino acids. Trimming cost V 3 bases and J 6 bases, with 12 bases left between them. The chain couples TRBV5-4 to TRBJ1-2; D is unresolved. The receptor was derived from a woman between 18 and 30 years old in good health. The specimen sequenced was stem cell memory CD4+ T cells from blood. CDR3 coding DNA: TGTGCCAGCAGCTGGCGGTTAGCTGATGGCTACACCTTC. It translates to CASSWRLADGYTF.